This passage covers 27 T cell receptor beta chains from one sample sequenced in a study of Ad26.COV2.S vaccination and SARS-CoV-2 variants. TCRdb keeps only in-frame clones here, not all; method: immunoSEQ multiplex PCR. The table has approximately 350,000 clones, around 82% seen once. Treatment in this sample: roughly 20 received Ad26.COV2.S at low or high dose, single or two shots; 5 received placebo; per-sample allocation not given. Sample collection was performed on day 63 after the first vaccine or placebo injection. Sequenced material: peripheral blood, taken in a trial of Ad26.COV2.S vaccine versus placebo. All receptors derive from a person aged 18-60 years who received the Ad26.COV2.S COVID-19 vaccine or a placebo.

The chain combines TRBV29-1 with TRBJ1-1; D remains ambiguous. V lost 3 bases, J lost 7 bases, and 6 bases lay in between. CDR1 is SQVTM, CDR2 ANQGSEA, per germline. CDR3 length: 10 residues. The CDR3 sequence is CSVESFEAFF. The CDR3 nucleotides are TGCAGCGTTGAGTCCTTTGAAGCTTTCTTT.

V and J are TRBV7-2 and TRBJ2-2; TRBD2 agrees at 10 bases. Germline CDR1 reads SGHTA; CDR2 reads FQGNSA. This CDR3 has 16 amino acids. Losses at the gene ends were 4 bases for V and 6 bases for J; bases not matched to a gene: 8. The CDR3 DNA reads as TGTGCCAGCAGCTCGGCCGGGACTAGCGAGGCCGGGGAGCTGTTTTTT. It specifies CASSSAGTSEAGELFF.

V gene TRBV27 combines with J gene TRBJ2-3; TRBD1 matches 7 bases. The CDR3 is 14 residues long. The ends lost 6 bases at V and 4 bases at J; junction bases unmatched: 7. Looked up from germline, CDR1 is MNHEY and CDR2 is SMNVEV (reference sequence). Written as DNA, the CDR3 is TGTGCCAGCAGCCTAGACAGGGCCCCAGATACGCAGTATTTT. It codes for CASSLDRAPDTQYF.

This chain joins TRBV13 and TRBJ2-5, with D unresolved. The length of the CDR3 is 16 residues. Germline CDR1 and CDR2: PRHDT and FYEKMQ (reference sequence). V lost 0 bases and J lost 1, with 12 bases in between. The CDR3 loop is CASSLGTANLQETQYF. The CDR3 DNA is TGTGCCAGCAGCTTAGGGACGGCCAACCTCCAAGAGACCCAGTACTTC.

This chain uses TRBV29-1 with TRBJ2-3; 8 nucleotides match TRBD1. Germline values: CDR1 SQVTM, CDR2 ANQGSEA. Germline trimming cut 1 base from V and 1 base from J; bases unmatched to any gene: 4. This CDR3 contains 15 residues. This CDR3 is CSVEGLDRGTDTQYF. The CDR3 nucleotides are TGCAGCGTTGAAGGGTTGGACAGGGGCACAGATACGCAGTATTTT.

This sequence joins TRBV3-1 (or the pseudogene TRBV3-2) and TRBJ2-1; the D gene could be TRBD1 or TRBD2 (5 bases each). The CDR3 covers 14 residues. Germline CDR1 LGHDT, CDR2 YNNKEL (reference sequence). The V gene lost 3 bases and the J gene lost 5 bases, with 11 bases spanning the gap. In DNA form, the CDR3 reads TGTGCCAGCAGCCAGATCCGGGACCACAATGAGCAGTTCTTC. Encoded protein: CASSQIRDHNEQFF.

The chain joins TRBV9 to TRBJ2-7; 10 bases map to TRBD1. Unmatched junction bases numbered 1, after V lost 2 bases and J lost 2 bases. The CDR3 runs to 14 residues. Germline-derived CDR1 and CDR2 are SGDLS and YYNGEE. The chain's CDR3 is CASSVGQGAYEQYF. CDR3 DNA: TGTGCCAGCAGCGTCGGACAGGGGGCCTACGAGCAGTACTTC.

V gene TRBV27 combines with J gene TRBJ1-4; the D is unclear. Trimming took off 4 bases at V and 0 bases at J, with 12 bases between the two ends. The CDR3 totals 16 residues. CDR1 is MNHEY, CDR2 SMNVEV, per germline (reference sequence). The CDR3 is CASSYETRATNEKLFF. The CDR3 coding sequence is TGTGCCAGCAGTTATGAGACAAGAGCAACTAATGAAAAACTGTTTTTT. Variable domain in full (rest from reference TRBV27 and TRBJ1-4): EAQVTQNPRYLITVTGKKLTVTCSQNMNHEYMSWYRQDPGLGLRQIYYSMNVEVTDKGDVPEGYKVSRKEKRNFPLILESPSPNQTSLYFCASSYETRATNEKLFFGSGTQLSVL.

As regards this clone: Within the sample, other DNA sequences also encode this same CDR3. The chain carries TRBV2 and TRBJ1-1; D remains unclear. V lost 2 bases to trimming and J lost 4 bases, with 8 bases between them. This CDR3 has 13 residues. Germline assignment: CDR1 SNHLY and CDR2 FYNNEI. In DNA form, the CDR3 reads TGTGCCAGCAGTGAAAGGTTAGGCACTGAAGCTTTCTTT. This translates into CASSERLGTEAFF.

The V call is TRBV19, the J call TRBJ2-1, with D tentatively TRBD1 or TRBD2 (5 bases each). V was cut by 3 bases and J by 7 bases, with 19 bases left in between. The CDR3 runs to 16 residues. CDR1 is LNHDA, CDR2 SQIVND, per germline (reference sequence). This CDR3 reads CASSIFLGDGSNEQFF. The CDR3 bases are TGTGCCAGTAGTATTTTCTTAGGGGACGGATCGAATGAGCAGTTCTTC.

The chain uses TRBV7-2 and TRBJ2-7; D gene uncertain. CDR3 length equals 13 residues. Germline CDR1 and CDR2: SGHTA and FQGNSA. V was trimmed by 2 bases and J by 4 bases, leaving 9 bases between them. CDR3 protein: CASSLLTFYEQYF. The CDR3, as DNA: TGTGCCAGCAGCTTATTGACTTTTTACGAGCAGTACTTC. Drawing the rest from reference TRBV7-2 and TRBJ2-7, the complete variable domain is GAGVSQSPSNKVTEKGKDVELRCDPISGHTALYWYRQSLGQGLEFLIYFQGNSAPDKSGLPSDRFSAERTGGSVSTLTIQRTQQEDSAVYLCASSLLTFYEQYFGPGTRLTVT.

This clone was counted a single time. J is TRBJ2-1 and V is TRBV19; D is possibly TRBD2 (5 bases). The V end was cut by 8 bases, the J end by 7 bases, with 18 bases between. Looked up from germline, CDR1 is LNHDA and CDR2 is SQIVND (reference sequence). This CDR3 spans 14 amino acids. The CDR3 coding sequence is TGTGCCAGTCGAGGATCCGGGGTTTGGAATGAGCAGTTCTTC. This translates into CASRGSGVWNEQFF.

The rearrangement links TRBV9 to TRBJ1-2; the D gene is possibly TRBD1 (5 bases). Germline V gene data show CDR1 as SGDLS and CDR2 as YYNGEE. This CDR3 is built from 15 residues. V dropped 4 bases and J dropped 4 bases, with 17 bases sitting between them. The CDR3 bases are TGTGCCAGCAGCCTAGAAGGGTCGGGGGGCTATGGCTACACCTTC. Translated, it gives CASSLEGSGGYGYTF.

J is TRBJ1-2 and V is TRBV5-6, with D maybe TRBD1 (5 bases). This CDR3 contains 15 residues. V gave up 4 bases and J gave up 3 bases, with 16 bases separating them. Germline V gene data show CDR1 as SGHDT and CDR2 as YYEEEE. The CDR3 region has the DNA TGTGCCAGCAGCCACCGGGACCCGAGGGACTATGGCTACACCTTC. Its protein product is CASSHRDPRDYGYTF.

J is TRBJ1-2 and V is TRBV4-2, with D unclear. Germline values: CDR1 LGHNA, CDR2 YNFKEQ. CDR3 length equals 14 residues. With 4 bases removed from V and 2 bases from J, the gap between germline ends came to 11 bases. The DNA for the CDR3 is TGTGCCAGCAGCCCCAACGTACAGAACTATGGCTACACCTTC. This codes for CASSPNVQNYGYTF.

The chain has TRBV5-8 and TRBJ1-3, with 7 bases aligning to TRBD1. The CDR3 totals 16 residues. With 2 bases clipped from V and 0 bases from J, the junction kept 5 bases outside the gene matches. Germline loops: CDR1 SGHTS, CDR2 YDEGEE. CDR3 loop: CASSFQTGISGNTIYF. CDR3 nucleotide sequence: TGTGCCAGCAGCTTCCAGACAGGGATCTCTGGAAACACCATATATTTT. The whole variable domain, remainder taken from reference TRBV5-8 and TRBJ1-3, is EAGVTQSPTHLIKTRGQQATLRCSPISGHTSVYWYQQALGLGLQFLLWYDEGEERNRGNFPPRFSGRQFPNYSSELNVNALELEDSALYLCASSFQTGISGNTIYFGEGSWLTVV.

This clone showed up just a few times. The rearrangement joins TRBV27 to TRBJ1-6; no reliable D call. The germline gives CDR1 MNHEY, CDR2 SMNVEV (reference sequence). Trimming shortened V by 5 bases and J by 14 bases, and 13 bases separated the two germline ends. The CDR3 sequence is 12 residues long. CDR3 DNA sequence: TGTGCCAGCAGTCCCTCTTGGGGTGCCCTCCACTTT. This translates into CASSPSWGALHF.

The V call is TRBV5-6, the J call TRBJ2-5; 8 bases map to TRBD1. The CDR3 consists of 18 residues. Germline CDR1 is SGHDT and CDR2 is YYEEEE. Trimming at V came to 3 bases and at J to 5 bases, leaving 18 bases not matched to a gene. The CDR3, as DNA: TGTGCCAGCAGCTCCCAGGGGCGAGGAAGGCGGGACAGGGAGACCCAGTACTTC. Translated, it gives CASSSQGRGRRDRETQYF.

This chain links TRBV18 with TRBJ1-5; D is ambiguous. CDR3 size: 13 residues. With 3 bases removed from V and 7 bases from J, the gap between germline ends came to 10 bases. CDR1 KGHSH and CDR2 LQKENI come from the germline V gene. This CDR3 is CASSPGRTQPQHF. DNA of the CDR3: TGTGCCAGCTCACCTGGGAGGACCCAGCCCCAGCATTTT.

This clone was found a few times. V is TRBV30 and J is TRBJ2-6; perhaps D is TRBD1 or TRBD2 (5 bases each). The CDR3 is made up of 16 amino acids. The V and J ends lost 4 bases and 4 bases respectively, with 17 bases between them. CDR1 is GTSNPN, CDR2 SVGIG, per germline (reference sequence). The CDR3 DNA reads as TGTGCCTGGACCTCCCGGGGCTCGCGAGGGGCCAACGTCCTGACTTTC. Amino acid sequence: CAWTSRGSRGANVLTF.

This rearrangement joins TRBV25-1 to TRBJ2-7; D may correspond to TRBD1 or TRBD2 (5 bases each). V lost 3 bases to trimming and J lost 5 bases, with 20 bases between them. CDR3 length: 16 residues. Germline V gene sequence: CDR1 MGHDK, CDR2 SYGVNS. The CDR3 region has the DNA TGTGCCAGCAGTGATCTCGGGACGTCGTACCTGAACGAGCAGTACTTC. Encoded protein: CASSDLGTSYLNEQYF.

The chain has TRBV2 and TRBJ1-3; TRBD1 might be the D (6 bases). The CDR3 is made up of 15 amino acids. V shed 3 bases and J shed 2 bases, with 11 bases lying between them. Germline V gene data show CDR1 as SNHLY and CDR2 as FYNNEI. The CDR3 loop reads CASSDSGGPGNTIYF. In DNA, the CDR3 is TGTGCCAGCAGTGATAGTGGGGGGCCTGGAAACACCATATATTTT.

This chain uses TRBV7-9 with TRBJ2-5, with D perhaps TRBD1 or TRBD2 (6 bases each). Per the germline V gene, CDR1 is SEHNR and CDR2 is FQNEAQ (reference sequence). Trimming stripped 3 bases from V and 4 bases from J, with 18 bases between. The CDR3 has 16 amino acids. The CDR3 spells CASSLERGRWGETQYF. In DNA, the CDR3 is TGTGCCAGCAGCTTGGAAAGGGGGAGGTGGGGAGAGACCCAGTACTTC.

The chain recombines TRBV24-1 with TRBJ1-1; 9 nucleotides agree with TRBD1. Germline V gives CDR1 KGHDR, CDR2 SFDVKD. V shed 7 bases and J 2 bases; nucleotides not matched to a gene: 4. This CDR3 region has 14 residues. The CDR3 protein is CATRPQGANTEAFF. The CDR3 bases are TGTGCCACCAGACCACAGGGGGCCAACACTGAAGCTTTCTTT.

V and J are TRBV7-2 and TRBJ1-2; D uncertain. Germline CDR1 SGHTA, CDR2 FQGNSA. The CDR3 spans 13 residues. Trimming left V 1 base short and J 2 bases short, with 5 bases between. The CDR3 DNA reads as TGTGCCAGCAGCTTAGAGTACAACTATGGCTACACCTTC. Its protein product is CASSLEYNYGYTF. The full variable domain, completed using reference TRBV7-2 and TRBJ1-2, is GAGVSQSPSNKVTEKGKDVELRCDPISGHTALYWYRQSLGQGLEFLIYFQGNSAPDKSGLPSDRFSAERTGGSVSTLTIQRTQQEDSAVYLCASSLEYNYGYTFGSGTRLTVV.

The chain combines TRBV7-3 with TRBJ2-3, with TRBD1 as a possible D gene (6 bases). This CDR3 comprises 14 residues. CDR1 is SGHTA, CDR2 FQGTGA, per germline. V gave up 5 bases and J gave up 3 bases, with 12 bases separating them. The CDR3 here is CASSRRGGTDTQYF. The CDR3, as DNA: TGTGCCAGCAGCCGCAGGGGTGGTACAGATACGCAGTATTTT. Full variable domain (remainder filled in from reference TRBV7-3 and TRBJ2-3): GAGVSQTPSNKVTEKGKYVELRCDPISGHTALYWYRQSLGQGPEFLIYFQGTGAADDSGLPNDRFFAVRPEGSVSTLKIQRTERGDSAVYLCASSRRGGTDTQYFGPGTRLTVL.

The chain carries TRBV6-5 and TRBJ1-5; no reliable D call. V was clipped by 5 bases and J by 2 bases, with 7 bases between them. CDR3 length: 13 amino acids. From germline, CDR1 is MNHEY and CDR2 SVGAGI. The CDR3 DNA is TGTGCCAGCAGTAGGACTGGCAATCAGCCCCAGCATTTT. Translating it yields CASSRTGNQPQHF.